This TCR beta chain was sequenced during a study of shared clonotypes between healthy human individuals. Clones were read by immunoSEQ multiplex PCR, and TCRdb kept only the in-frame ones, dropping some. The table includes about 2.4 million clones, 93% detected once. For this clone: Its target is unknown.

Study-wide findings and caveats: It was observed that approximately 5% of naive CD4 clonotypes were shared across several donors.

Germline loops: CDR1 ENHRY, CDR2 SYGVKD. This CDR3 is built from 14 residues. V lost 8 bases and J lost 0, with 14 bases in between. Source material: naive CD4+ T cells from PBMCs. Sample subset: CD45RA+ positively selected. The TCR comes from a man aged 18 to 30 in good health. Some clones in this sample may be carry-over from other donors' samples. The V gene is TRBV10-3, the J gene TRBJ2-7, with a weak D call TRBD2 (6 bases). The CDR3 nucleotides are TGTGCCATCTGTCGGGACTTACACTCCTACGAGCAGTACTTC. Protein: CAICRDLHSYEQYF.